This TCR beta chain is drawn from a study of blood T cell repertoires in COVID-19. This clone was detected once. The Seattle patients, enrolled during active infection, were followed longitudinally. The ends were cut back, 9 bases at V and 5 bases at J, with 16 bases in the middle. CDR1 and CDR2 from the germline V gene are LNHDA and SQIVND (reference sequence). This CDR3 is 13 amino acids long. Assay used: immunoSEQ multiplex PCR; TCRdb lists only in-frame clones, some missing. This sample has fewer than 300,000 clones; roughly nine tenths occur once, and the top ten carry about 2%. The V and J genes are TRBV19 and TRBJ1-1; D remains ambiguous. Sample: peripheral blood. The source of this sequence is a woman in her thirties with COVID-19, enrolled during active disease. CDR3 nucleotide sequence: TGTGCCAGCGTTATGGGTTCGGGGACTGAAGCTTTCTTT. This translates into CASVMGSGTEAFF. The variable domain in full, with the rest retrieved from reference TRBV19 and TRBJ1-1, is DGGITQSPKYLFRKEGQNVTLSCEQNLNHDAMYWYRQDPGQGLRLIYYSQIVNDFQKGDIAEGYSVSREKKESFPLTVTSAQKNPTAFYLCASVMGSGTEAFFGQGTRLTVV.